These 3 T cell receptor beta chains originate from one sample sequenced in a study of OX40 agonist ivuxolimab in advanced cancers. Profiling relied on immunoSEQ multiplex PCR, and the TCRdb table lists in-frame clones only, not all of them. The sample records 90,000 to 120,000 clones, approximately 90% being singletons. The sample in question was CD4+ or CD8+ T cells sorted from blood, obtained in a trial of the OX40 agonist ivuxolimab. All receptors derive from an adult with an advanced solid tumor such as melanoma, head and neck, liver or kidney cancer.

The chain uses TRBV5-3 and TRBJ2-7; D call uncertain. TRBV5-3 is designated an ORF whose function remains uncertain. Deletions cut 8 bases from V and 0 bases from J, with 18 bases between. The length of the CDR3 is 15 residues. The CDR3 here is CASSPPGMGSYEQYF. The CDR3 bases are TGTGCCAGCAGCCCCCCCGGAATGGGCTCCTACGAGCAGTACTTC.

This clone was seen only once. In DNA form, the CDR3 reads TGTGCCAGCAGCGCAGGGACGAGCTCCTACAATGAGCAGTTCTTC. Translation gives CASSAGTSSYNEQFF. The chain uses TRBV9 and TRBJ2-1, with D perhaps TRBD1 or TRBD2 (5 bases each). Germline CDR1 is SGDLS and CDR2 is YYNGEE. The CDR3 covers 15 residues. With 3 bases removed from V and 0 bases from J, the gap between germline ends came to 10 bases.

This chain joins TRBV19 and TRBJ1-1, with D unclear. This CDR3 comprises 14 residues. Germline V gene data show CDR1 as LNHDA and CDR2 as SQIVND (reference sequence). Trimming pared 7 bases from V and 1 base from J, leaving 13 bases between. The CDR3 is CASTSLQRNTEAFF. CDR3 nucleotides: TGTGCCAGTACGTCCCTCCAGAGGAACACTGAAGCTTTCTTT. Variable domain in full (rest from reference TRBV19 and TRBJ1-1): DGGITQSPKYLFRKEGQNVTLSCEQNLNHDAMYWYRQDPGQGLRLIYYSQIVNDFQKGDIAEGYSVSREKKESFPLTVTSAQKNPTAFYLCASTSLQRNTEAFFGQGTRLTVV.